This TCR beta chain was sequenced during a study of liver allograft versus peripheral blood T cells. Study details: Intrahepatic T cell receptor repertoires from transplanted livers were compared against repertoires in recipients' peripheral blood.

By share of the sample, this clonotype is medium-sized. Antigen: not known. MiXCR, applied by TCRdb to the reads, yields one record per CDR3 protein. Here the sample spans about 13,000 distinct CDR3 sequences, about 20% being singletons. CDR3 length: 15 residues. Deletions cut 5 bases from V and 1 base from J, with 14 bases between. Germline V gives CDR1 SGHTA, CDR2 FQGNSA. Study observations and caveats: Liver allograft and peripheral blood T cell receptor repertoires reportedly differed.

This receptor was identified in a human patient who had a liver transplant. Among the T cells, some may be from the graft donor. This rearrangement joins TRBV7-2 to TRBJ1-1; unclear D gene. CDR3 nucleotides: TGTGCCAGCAGCAATAGCGGGTTAACGAACACTGAAGCTTTCTTT. Translation gives CASSNSGLTNTEAFF.